These 8 T cell receptor beta chains were all obtained from the same sample, sequenced in a study of regulatory T cells in long-lasting Graves disease. Building the TCR beta libraries relied on iRepertoire HTBI primers, and CDR3 regions underwent Arm-PCR. TCRdb called the multiplex PCR reads again in MiXCR, with one record for every CDR3 protein. The top ten clones hold around a sixth of a sample with about 460,000 distinct CDR3 sequences, 14% of them seen once. Time point in this sample: newly diagnosed GD, antithyroid drugs for less than 3 months. With RNA extracted from PBMCs as input, the TCR library was made. These data were also filed under a second study, of T cells in Graves' hyperthyroidism and ophthalmopathy.

The input for sequencing was peripheral blood mononuclear cells (PBMCs), taken at new diagnosis, from a patient treated with antithyroid drugs. These receptors were taken from a woman aged 45-65 years with Graves disease.

At least ten counts were recorded for this clonotype. This chain uses TRBV12-3 or TRBV12-4 with TRBJ2-3, with 7 bases aligning to TRBD1. The CDR3 sequence is 17 residues long. Trimming removed 7 bases from V and 3 bases from J; junction bases left unmatched: 16. The CDR3 DNA sequence: TGTGCCAGCACCCCTTCCCGGACAGGCCGAACTACAGATACGCAGTATTTT. This translates into CASTPSRTGRTTDTQYF.

This clonotype was observed a handful of times. This chain connects TRBV10-3 to TRBJ2-1, with D possibly TRBD2 on 5 matching bases. Germline V gene lookup returns CDR1 ENHRY and CDR2 SYGVKD. This CDR3 contains 12 residues. V lost 2 bases and J 10 bases, leaving 9 bases between the germline ends. The CDR3 DNA reads TGTGCCATCAGTGAGGAGCGCGGGGAGCAGTTCTTC. Translated, it gives CAISEERGEQFF.

This clonotype was detected many times. The gene calls are TRBV18 and TRBJ2-1; 12 nucleotides match TRBD2. V shed 5 bases, J shed 2 bases, and the junction held 4 bases outside the gene matches. Germline-derived CDR1 and CDR2 are KGHSH and LQKENI. The CDR3 sequence is 16 residues long. The CDR3 here is CASSSLAGGPYNEQFF. The DNA for the CDR3 is TGTGCCAGCTCATCGCTAGCGGGAGGGCCCTACAATGAGCAGTTCTTC.

Of note for this clonotype: The conserved final phenylalanine or tryptophan is absent from the CDR3, which likely points to a read error. The chain is built from TRBV9 and TRBJ1-4, with D perhaps TRBD1 (5 bases). This CDR3 region has 14 residues. Germline V gene data show CDR1 as SGDLS and CDR2 as YYNGEE. Trimming pared 3 bases from V and 5 bases from J, leaving 11 bases between. This CDR3 reads CASSGGDFNEKLFL. The DNA of the CDR3 is TGTGCCAGCAGCGGCGGGGACTTCAATGAAAAACTGTTTTTG.

This clonotype has a handful of counts. V and J are TRBV20-1 and TRBJ2-3; 8 bases line up with TRBD2. The J segment lost 7 bases and the V segment lost 2 bases, leaving 5 bases of the junction unmatched. There are 13 residues in the CDR3. Germline CDR1 is DFQATT and CDR2 is SNEGSKA (reference sequence). The CDR3 region is CSARWAGGNTQYF. In DNA, the CDR3 is TGCAGTGCTAGATGGGCGGGAGGCAATACGCAGTATTTT.

Note on this clonotype: At one of its ends the junction is not consistent with the germline gene, which may arise from a read error. The J gene is TRBJ2-1, the V gene TRBV5-1; TRBD1 matches 10 bases. This CDR3 is 15 amino acids long. CDR1 is SGHRS and CDR2 is YFSETQ in the germline V gene. CDR3 sequence: CASSMGQGLFNDQFF. The CDR3 DNA sequence: TGCGCCAGCAGCATGGGACAGGGGCTCTTCAATGATCAGTTCTTC.

This clonotype was seen more than once but under ten times. The chain carries TRBV5-1 and TRBJ1-2; D remains ambiguous. V was pared by 4 bases and J by 4 bases, with 11 bases between. The CDR3 totals 13 residues. The germline V gene has CDR1 SGHRS and CDR2 YFSETQ. The CDR3 sequence: CASSPRRTYGYTF. DNA of the CDR3: TGCGCCAGCAGCCCTAGGCGGACCTATGGCTACACCTTC.

This clonotype was detected a few times. The rearrangement links TRBV14 to TRBJ1-2, with 10 positions matching TRBD1. V lost 0 bases and J lost 6; bases outside the gene matches: 7. CDR1 is SGHDN, CDR2 FVKESK, per germline. CDR3 length: 16 amino acids. CDR3 in DNA: TGTGCCAGCAGCCAAGAGCGGGACAGGGGACTTGATGGCTACACCTTC. It encodes CASSQERDRGLDGYTF.